This T cell receptor (beta chain) came from a study of T cells in Graves' hyperthyroidism and ophthalmopathy. This clonotype was seen many times. Amplification yielded TCR beta CDR3 regions, with RNA transcripts as the source. First-round RT-PCR with HTBI primers amplified the TCR CDR3 region. TCRdb re-called the multiplex PCR reads through MiXCR, storing one row per CDR3 protein. The profile shows nearly 750,000 distinct CDR3 sequences, over 35% of them singletons. CDR1 LGHNA and CDR2 YSLEER come from the germline V gene. Trimming left V 0 bases short and J 1 base short, with 9 bases between. The CDR3 has 15 residues.

This sequence joins TRBV4-3 and TRBJ2-5; no definite D call. Sequencing was carried out using blood. This receptor was identified in a woman in her thirties or forties with Graves' hyperthyroidism. CDR3 sequence (DNA): TGCGCCAGCAGCCAAGACCCAGGCGTCCAAGAGACCCAGTACTTC. Its protein product is CASSQDPGVQETQYF.